This TCR beta chain emerged from a study of vaccination and CD4 T cells after COVID-19. For the study at large: Stimulation of cells relied on overlapping spike peptides derived from SARS-CoV-2, HCoV-NL63, HCoV-OC43 and HCoV-229E.

The treatment denotes: approximately nine-day PBMC culture with coronavirus spike peptide pools or control peptides (ViraFEST assay). A remark on this clonotype: Its antigen is as yet unknown.

This CDR3 contains 15 residues. V dropped 5 bases and J dropped 3; count of bases not matched to a gene: 7. The germline gives CDR1 SEHNR, CDR2 FQNEAQ (reference sequence). Cultured CD4+ T cell DNA was sequenced using the Oncomine TCR Beta short-read assay. TCRdb processed the PCR reads anew with MiXCR; each CDR3 protein has one entry. Among approximately 15,000 distinct CDR3 sequences listed, less than 35% were seen once. Points from the study as a whole: For convalescent patients, a median 86.3% of reactive clones surfaced exclusively after vaccination.

The sequenced sample consisted of cultured CD4+ T cells from blood. This clonotype originated in a human donor with COVID-19. The J gene is TRBJ2-3, the V gene TRBV7-9; TRBD2 agrees at 8 bases. The CDR3 DNA reads TGTGCCAGCAGCGAAGCGGGGGCCCTAACAGATACGCAGTATTTT. Translation gives CASSEAGALTDTQYF. The full variable domain, rest sourced from reference TRBV7-9 and TRBJ2-3, is DTGVSQNPRHKITKRGQNVTFRCDPISEHNRLYWYRQTLGQGPEFLTYFQNEAQLEKSRLLSDRFSAERPKGSFSTLEIQRTEQGDSAMYLCASSEAGALTDTQYFGPGTRLTVL.